What follows are 24 T cell receptor beta chains derived from one specimen sequenced in a study of long-term antiretroviral therapy in people with HIV. The immunoSEQ assay was v3.0, run at survey level. Clones were read by immunoSEQ multiplex PCR, and TCRdb kept only the in-frame ones, dropping some. The repertoire holds under 20,000 clones, with about 70% as singletons. The sequencing here drew on unsorted PBMCs, taken 0.5 years before starting antiretroviral therapy. The receptors here all came from a man younger than 35 with HIV.

The J gene is TRBJ2-5, the V gene TRBV6-5, with 9 bases lining up with TRBD2. The CDR3 sequence is 14 residues long. Germline V gives CDR1 MNHEY, CDR2 SVGAGI. J was trimmed by 5 bases and V by 7 bases; bases with no gene match: 8. CDR3 sequence: CASTGGGASETQYF. The CDR3 region has the DNA TGTGCCAGCACTGGCGGGGGGGCATCGGAGACCCAGTACTTC.

CDR3 sequence reads: CASSSRDSSNQPQHF. CDR3 nucleotides: TGTGCCAGCAGCAGCCGGGACAGTAGCAATCAGCCCCAGCATTTT. The chain links TRBV6-5 to TRBJ1-5; TRBD1 matches 7 bases. The ends lost 6 bases at V and 0 bases at J; junction bases unmatched: 5. Germline V CDR1 and CDR2: MNHEY, SVGAGI. This CDR3 region has 15 residues.

In this sample, this clone turned up a few times. This chain connects TRBV6-1 to TRBJ1-4; D may be TRBD1 (6 bases). The germline CDR1 and CDR2 sequences are MNHNS and SASEGT. CDR3 length: 13 residues. Deletions cut 9 bases from V and 7 bases from J, with 15 bases between. The CDR3 region is CASETGGGEKLFF. CDR3 DNA sequence: TGTGCCAGTGAGACAGGCGGCGGTGAAAAACTGTTTTTT.

The rearrangement joins TRBV4-1 to TRBJ1-5; D not resolved. V gave up 0 bases and J gave up 0 bases, with 9 bases separating them. CDR1 is MGHRA, CDR2 YSYEKL, per germline. This CDR3 is built from 16 residues. DNA for the CDR3: TGCGCCAGCAGCCAAGAAATAGGGTATAGCAATCAGCCCCAGCATTTT. As protein: CASSQEIGYSNQPQHF.

V gene TRBV28 combines with J gene TRBJ2-7; D is possibly TRBD2 (5 bases). V was pared by 6 bases and J by 4 bases, with 10 bases between. Per the germline V gene, CDR1 is MDHEN and CDR2 is SYDVKM. The CDR3 has 12 residues. Here the CDR3 reads CASRLALYEQYF. CDR3 bases: TGTGCCAGCAGGCTAGCATTGTACGAGCAGTACTTC.

The CDR3 here is CASSSGPDSSYEQYF. The CDR3 DNA reads TGTGCCAGCAGCTCCGGCCCGGACAGCTCCTACGAGCAGTACTTC. The chain carries TRBV11-1 and TRBJ2-7, with a weak D call TRBD1 (6 bases). This CDR3 is built from 15 residues. V was clipped by 4 bases and J by 0 bases, with 13 bases between them. Germline V gives CDR1 SGHAT, CDR2 FQDESV (reference sequence).

The chain joins TRBV21-1 to TRBJ1-1; TRBD1, the table's D call, lacks a check against the DNA. TRBV21-1 is an annotated pseudogene. The CDR3 sequence is 18 residues long. CDR3 residues: CAGPGQGGTDDPNTEAFF. DNA of the CDR3: TGTGCCGGACCGGGACAGGGGGGAACCGACGATCCGAACACTGAAGCTTTCTTT.

The chain couples TRBV7-7 to TRBJ2-1, with TRBD2 matching 13 bases. The V gene's germline CDR1 is SSHAT and CDR2 FNYEAQ (reference sequence). The CDR3 is made up of 16 amino acids. The ends lost 4 bases at V and 3 bases at J; junction bases unmatched: 3. The DNA of the CDR3 is TGTGCCAGCAGCTCTGGACTAGCGGGGGACTACAATGAGCAGTTCTTC. This codes for CASSSGLAGDYNEQFF.

The CDR3 nucleotides are TGTGCCAGCAGTTACTCTGGGAGTGCGGAGACCCAGTACTTC. It encodes CASSYSGSAETQYF. This chain joins TRBV6-5 and TRBJ2-5; the D gene is possibly TRBD2 (5 bases). Per germline, CDR1 MNHEY and CDR2 SVGAGI. Trimming removed 0 bases at V and 5 bases at J, with 10 bases between. CDR3 size: 14 residues.

CDR3 nucleotides: TGTGCCAGCAGTTCCCTATGGACTAGCGGGGGCCAAGAGACCCAGTACTTC. Translated: CASSSLWTSGGQETQYF. The V call is TRBV27, the J call TRBJ2-5; 13 nucleotides align to TRBD2. J was trimmed by 1 base and V by 4 bases; bases with no gene match: 6. Germline assignment: CDR1 MNHEY and CDR2 SMNVEV (reference sequence). The CDR3 consists of 17 residues.

J is TRBJ2-1 and V is TRBV4-1; D is ambiguous. The germline V gene has CDR1 MGHRA and CDR2 YSYEKL. The V end was cut by 8 bases, the J end by 5 bases, with 19 bases between. The CDR3 length is 15 residues. The CDR3 is CASGRSSQSDNEQFF. The CDR3 coding sequence is TGCGCCAGCGGGCGGAGTAGTCAGTCCGACAATGAGCAGTTCTTC.

This clone showed up just once. The rearrangement joins TRBV19 to TRBJ1-1, with D unresolved. Germline CDR1 LNHDA, CDR2 SQIVND (reference sequence). Trimming took off 10 bases at V and 1 base at J, with 19 bases between the two ends. The CDR3 is 15 residues long. The CDR3 DNA follows: TGTGCCACCTACACCCTAAGTCGGCCGAACACTGAAGCTTTCTTT. Translation gives CATYTLSRPNTEAFF.

As to this clone: One end of the junction is discordant with germline, which a read error may explain. The CDR3: CSAEEAGGDYNEQFF. The DNA of the CDR3 is TGCAGCGCTGAAGAAGCGGGGGGGGACTACAATGAGCAGTTCTTC. The rearrangement joins TRBV29-1 to TRBJ2-1; TRBD2 agrees at 10 bases. The germline V gene has CDR1 SQVTM and CDR2 ANQGSEA. The CDR3 totals 15 residues.

The rearrangement joins TRBV4-1 to TRBJ1-2; 12 bases are shared with TRBD1. Germline V lookup: CDR1 MGHRA, CDR2 YSYEKL. With 4 bases clipped from V and 8 bases from J, the junction kept 14 bases outside the gene matches. This CDR3 is built from 17 residues. CDR3 region: CASSPGALGQGAKGYTF. The CDR3 coding sequence is TGCGCCAGCAGCCCCGGAGCGCTGGGACAGGGGGCGAAAGGCTACACCTTC.

The chain carries TRBV11-2 and TRBJ1-1; D is undetermined. The V end was cut by 3 bases, the J end by 1 base, with 9 bases between. The CDR3 length is 14 residues. Germline V lookup: CDR1 SGHAT, CDR2 FQNNGV. The CDR3 region is CASSLSHSNTEAFF. The CDR3 DNA reads as TGTGCCAGCAGCTTGAGTCATTCGAACACTGAAGCTTTCTTT. The whole variable domain, filled in from reference TRBV11-2 and TRBJ1-1, reads EAGVAQSPRYKIIEKRQSVAFWCNPISGHATLYWYQQILGQGPKLLIQFQNNGVVDDSQLPKDRFSAERLKGVDSTLKIQPAKLEDSAVYLCASSLSHSNTEAFFGQGTRLTVV.

The gene calls are TRBV12-5 and TRBJ2-1; D gene uncertain. The germline CDR1 and CDR2 sequences are LGHNT and FRNRAP. With 2 bases removed from V and 3 bases from J, the gap between germline ends came to 14 bases. The length of the CDR3 is 16 residues. The CDR3, as DNA: TGTGCTAGTGGTTTGTTAGGGAAGGCTGTCTACAATGAGCAGTTCTTC. This codes for CASGLLGKAVYNEQFF.

The chain has TRBV27 and TRBJ2-2; D is possibly TRBD2 (6 bases). V was clipped by 5 bases and J by 5 bases, with 15 bases between them. CDR3 length: 15 amino acids. Germline values: CDR1 MNHEY, CDR2 SMNVEV (reference sequence). The DNA of the CDR3 is TGTGCCAGCAGTGCCCCGCGGGGTGGGACCGGGGAGCTGTTTTTT. Translating gives CASSAPRGGTGELFF.

The chain joins TRBV7-9 to TRBJ1-4; D uncertain. Germline-derived CDR1 and CDR2 are SEHNR and FQNEAQ (reference sequence). The CDR3 spans 12 residues. Trimming shortened V by 5 bases and J by 10 bases, and 11 bases separated the two germline ends. The CDR3 coding sequence is TGTGCCAGCAGCCGTCTGACGGGAAAACTGTTTTTT. This codes for CASSRLTGKLFF.

This chain links TRBV7-8 with TRBJ1-5; no reliable D call. This CDR3 has 15 amino acids. V lost 5 bases, J lost 4 bases, and 15 bases lay in between. The germline CDR1 and CDR2 sequences are SGHVS and FQNEAQ. The CDR3 sequence: CASSPDSKVNQPQHF. The CDR3 DNA reads TGTGCCAGCAGCCCGGACTCAAAAGTAAATCAGCCCCAGCATTTT.

The genes are TRBV28 and TRBJ1-1; TRBD1 might be the D (5 bases). Germline CDR1 and CDR2: MDHEN and SYDVKM. Trimming took off 5 bases at V and 8 bases at J, with 15 bases between the two ends. The CDR3 is 13 amino acids. DNA for the CDR3: TGTGCCAGCAGTCCACTCGGGGCCCCGGAAGCTTTCTTT. Its protein is CASSPLGAPEAFF.

The chain uses TRBV5-5 and TRBJ2-7; D is undetermined. Deletions cut 0 bases from V and 3 bases from J, with 13 bases between. Germline CDR1 SGHKS, CDR2 YYEKEE (reference sequence). The CDR3 is 15 amino acids. CDR3 DNA: TGTGCCAGCAGCTTGGAGCAGGTTCAGATCTACGAGCAGTACTTC. It yields the protein CASSLEQVQIYEQYF.

The rearrangement uses TRBV7-8 and TRBJ1-1; D is perhaps TRBD1 (5 bases). Germline CDR1 SGHVS, CDR2 FQNEAQ. The CDR3 extends over 14 amino acids. Deletions cut 5 bases from V and 1 base from J, with 11 bases between. For the CDR3, the DNA is TGTGCCAGCAGCGTCGGGACGGCGAACACTGAAGCTTTCTTT. This sequence encodes CASSVGTANTEAFF.

The chain couples TRBV4-3 to TRBJ2-7; 8 nucleotides match TRBD1. The CDR3 is 14 residues long. Germline V gene lookup returns CDR1 LGHNA and CDR2 YSLEER. Trimming removed 4 bases from V and 7 bases from J; junction bases left unmatched: 9. This CDR3 is CASSPQLTGVEQYF. CDR3 DNA sequence: TGCGCCAGCAGCCCACAACTGACAGGGGTTGAGCAGTACTTC.

The gene calls are TRBV9 and TRBJ1-2, with TRBD1 matching over 10 bases. Germline V gene lookup returns CDR1 SGDLS and CDR2 YYNGEE. This CDR3 has 17 amino acids. V lost 3 bases, J lost 8 bases, and 16 bases stayed unmatched. The CDR3 region is CASSALTGGGSLGGYTF. In DNA, the CDR3 is TGTGCCAGCAGCGCACTGACAGGGGGCGGGAGTTTGGGCGGCTACACCTTC.